The 19 T cell receptor beta chains below come from one sample, sequenced in a study of radiotherapy plus CTLA-4 blockade in lung cancer. Data came from immunoSEQ multiplex PCR; TCRdb stores just in-frame clones and leaves some out. This table has approximately 94,000 clones, roughly 80% appearing once. The source was peripheral blood, collected from a patient treated with radiotherapy plus ipilimumab. These receptor sequences come from a human donor with non-small cell lung cancer that progressed on radiotherapy plus ipilimumab.

This chain connects TRBV6-1 to TRBJ1-4; D not certain. The CDR3 is made up of 13 amino acids. Deletions cut 6 bases from V and 5 bases from J, with 10 bases between. Germline CDR1 is MNHNS and CDR2 is SASEGT. The CDR3 sequence: CASSRAPNEKLFF. The CDR3 DNA reads TGTGCCAGCAGCAGAGCCCCGAATGAAAAACTGTTTTTT.

In this sample, this clone turned up once. The chain is built from TRBV28 and TRBJ1-1; a weak D match, TRBD1 (5 bases). The CDR3 is 16 residues long. V was cut by 4 bases and J by 0 bases, with 15 bases left in between. Per the germline V gene, CDR1 is MDHEN and CDR2 is SYDVKM. CDR3 nucleotides: TGTGCCAGCAGTTCGGGAGGGGAAGGGATGAACACTGAAGCTTTCTTT. As protein: CASSSGGEGMNTEAFF. Supplemented by reference TRBV28 and TRBJ1-1, the full variable domain reads DVKVTQSSRYLVKRTGEKVFLECVQDMDHENMFWYRQDPGLGLRLIYFSYDVKMKEKGDIPEGYSVSREKKERFSLILESASTNQTSMYLCASSSGGEGMNTEAFFGQGTRLTVV.

This chain links TRBV28 with TRBJ2-1; 8 nucleotides match TRBD1. Losses at the gene ends were 8 bases for V and 5 bases for J; bases not matched to a gene: 14. CDR1 is MDHEN and CDR2 is SYDVKM in the germline V gene. The CDR3 is 16 amino acids. CDR3 loop: CASRSGQGDLNNEQFF. CDR3 DNA: TGTGCCAGCCGTTCCGGACAGGGCGATTTGAACAATGAGCAGTTCTTC.

This clone has just one count. The rearrangement uses TRBV19 and TRBJ1-2; TRBD1 aligns across 7 bases. This CDR3 has 15 amino acids. V shed 5 bases, J shed 8 bases, and the junction held 14 bases outside the gene matches. CDR1 LNHDA and CDR2 SQIVND come from the germline V gene (reference sequence). For the CDR3, the DNA is TGTGCCAGTAGTCCGTTAACGCAGGGGGTTGAGGGCTACACCTTC. This gives the protein CASSPLTQGVEGYTF.

V usage is TRBV6-5 and J usage is TRBJ1-2, with 9 bases fitting TRBD1. The CDR3 contains 13 residues. V shed 8 bases, J shed 5 bases, and the junction held 6 bases outside the gene matches. CDR1 and CDR2 from the germline V gene are MNHEY and SVGAGI. CDR3: CASRTGGAYGYTF. The CDR3 coding sequence is TGTGCCAGCCGAACAGGGGGCGCGTATGGCTACACCTTC.

The rearrangement joins TRBV29-1 to TRBJ2-3; maybe TRBD2 (5 bases). Per the germline V gene, CDR1 is SQVTM and CDR2 is ANQGSEA. This CDR3 contains 14 residues. The germline V and J ends were trimmed by 6 bases and 0 bases, with 13 bases remaining between them. CDR3 sequence reads: CSVNPGTSTDTQYF. In DNA, the CDR3 is TGCAGCGTGAATCCGGGAACTAGCACAGATACGCAGTATTTT.

J is TRBJ2-1 and V is TRBV6-6; possibly TRBD2 for D (6 bases). The germline gives CDR1 MNHNY, CDR2 SVGAGI (reference sequence). The CDR3 is 15 residues long. V was shortened by 7 bases and J by 8 bases, with 21 bases between the two germline ends. The CDR3 bases are TGTGCCAGCAAAAAACCCGGGACTTCCGTCGATGAGCAGTTCTTC. Its protein product is CASKKPGTSVDEQFF.

This chain joins TRBV5-1 and TRBJ2-1; TRBD1 matches 7 bases. Germline V gives CDR1 SGHRS, CDR2 YFSETQ. The CDR3 contains 14 residues. J gave up 5 bases and V 1 base, and 3 bases lay outside the gene matches. This CDR3 is CASSLWQGDNEQFF. CDR3 bases: TGCGCCAGCAGCTTGTGGCAGGGGGACAATGAGCAGTTCTTC.

This clone was seen only a few times. The chain is built from TRBV7-9 and TRBJ2-4; maybe TRBD2 (6 bases). Trimming left V 5 bases short and J 13 bases short, with 12 bases between. This CDR3 contains 11 residues. Germline values: CDR1 SEHNR, CDR2 FQNEAQ (reference sequence). This CDR3 reads CASSPGLRQYF. The CDR3 DNA is TGTGCCAGCAGCCCAGGACTACGACAGTACTTC. Based on the CDR3 plus reference TRBV7-9 and TRBJ2-4, the full variable domain is DTGVSQNPRHKITKRGQNVTFRCDPISEHNRLYWYRQTLGQGPEFLTYFQNEAQLEKSRLLSDRFSAERPKGSFSTLEIQRTEQGDSAMYLCASSPGLRQYFGAGTRLSVL.

The chain joins TRBV19 to TRBJ2-7; D unclear. Germline CDR1 reads LNHDA; CDR2 reads SQIVND (reference sequence). Trimming shortened V by 3 bases and J by 2 bases, and 14 bases separated the two germline ends. CDR3 length: 15 amino acids. The DNA for the CDR3 is TGTGCCAGTAGTATCAGTGGGCCGGAACCCTACGAGCAGTACGTC. It specifies CASSISGPEPYEQYV.

The chain recombines TRBV5-1 with TRBJ2-5; 13 nucleotides align to TRBD2. V lost 3 bases and J lost 0; bases outside the gene matches: 2. Germline CDR1 reads SGHRS; CDR2 reads YFSETQ. CDR3 length equals 16 residues. CDR3 residues: CASSSGLAGHQETQYF. The CDR3 nucleotides read TGCGCCAGCAGCTCGGGACTAGCGGGGCACCAAGAGACCCAGTACTTC.

V is TRBV6-1 and J is TRBJ1-5, with 10 bases aligning to TRBD1. The CDR3 is made up of 15 amino acids. CDR1 and CDR2 (germline): MNHNS, SASEGT. V shed 6 bases and J 6 bases; nucleotides not matched to a gene: 8. CDR3 sequence: CASSWGTGEVQPQHF. The DNA of the CDR3 is TGTGCCAGCAGCTGGGGGACAGGGGAGGTTCAGCCCCAGCATTTT.

The gene calls are TRBV6-6 and TRBJ2-7; D ambiguous. V shed 6 bases and J shed 4 bases, with 10 bases lying between them. Germline values: CDR1 MNHNY, CDR2 SVGAGI (reference sequence). CDR3 length equals 12 residues. In DNA, the CDR3 is TGTGCCAGCAGCCCCAATCGATACGAGCAGTACTTC. This gives the protein CASSPNRYEQYF.

The sample holds a few counts of this clone. The rearrangement links TRBV5-1 to TRBJ2-7; 7 bases line up with TRBD1. The CDR3 length is 13 residues. Germline CDR1 reads SGHRS; CDR2 reads YFSETQ. The V gene end was trimmed by 0 bases and the J gene end by 6 bases; junction bases not matched to a gene: 3. The CDR3 spells CASSLETGFEQYF. DNA for the CDR3: TGCGCCAGCAGCTTGGAGACAGGGTTCGAGCAGTACTTC.

J is TRBJ1-4 and V is TRBV28, with D possibly being TRBD1 (5 bases). V shed 8 bases and J shed 2 bases, with 18 bases lying between them. CDR1 MDHEN and CDR2 SYDVKM come from the germline V gene. This CDR3 has 16 residues. As DNA, the CDR3 is TGTGCCAGCCTTCCCCAGGGAGGCGAGACTAATGAAAAACTGTTTTTT. Translated, it gives CASLPQGGETNEKLFF.

Written as DNA, the CDR3 is TGTGCCTGGAGACCGCAGATGTATGGGAACACTGAAGCTTTCTTT. It codes for CAWRPQMYGNTEAFF. The genes are TRBV30 and TRBJ1-1; D unclear. CDR1 GTSNPN and CDR2 SVGIG come from the germline V gene (reference sequence). The CDR3 contains 15 residues. Trimming cost V 3 bases and J 1 base, with 15 bases left between them.

This sequence joins TRBV6-1 and TRBJ1-5; no definite D call. This CDR3 has 12 amino acids. Trimming left V 3 bases short and J 9 bases short, with 9 bases between. CDR1 MNHNS and CDR2 SASEGT come from the germline V gene. The CDR3 bases are TGTGCCAGCAGTGAGCGTGTTGGGCCCCAGCATTTT. Translating gives CASSERVGPQHF.

This clone showed up just once. The chain employs TRBV4-1 and TRBJ2-2; 7 bases align to TRBD1. The CDR3 has 19 amino acids. V lost 1 base, J lost 4 bases, and 15 bases stayed unmatched. In germline, CDR1 is MGHRA, CDR2 YSYEKL. This CDR3 reads CASSQGPPPQGFVTGELFF. CDR3 nucleotide sequence: TGCGCCAGCAGCCAAGGGCCCCCCCCACAGGGGTTTGTCACCGGGGAGCTGTTTTTT.

The chain recombines TRBV6-5 with TRBJ2-7, with 10 bases that match TRBD2. CDR1 and CDR2 from the germline V gene are MNHEY and SVGAGI. The CDR3 consists of 15 residues. The junction had 2 bases not matched to a gene; V was cut back by 0 bases and J by 3 bases. In nucleotides, the CDR3 is TGTGCCAGCAGTTACTCGAGACTAGCGGGCTACGAGCAGTACGTC. Its translation is CASSYSRLAGYEQYV.